A selection of T cell receptor beta chains follows, all from one sample in a study of blood T cell repertoires in COVID-19. Assay: immunoSEQ multiplex PCR; the TCRdb copy retains only in-frame clones and omits some. The sample includes some 200,000 clones, around four fifths of them seen just once. What was sequenced was peripheral blood. The receptors originated from a woman aged 60 to 75 who had recovered from COVID-19. Each CDR3 is given with its conserved first and last residue. Fields, in order: clone size, V gene, J gene, D gene, CDR3 DNA, CDR3 protein. The D gene is left open where the match is weak. Only part of the rows carry a size: once, few, many, or a class if the clone is expanded.

clone size: .; V gene: TRBV11-2; J gene: TRBJ1-6; D gene: .; CDR3 DNA: TGTGCCAGCAGCTCCGGGCCAGGGATTTATTCACCCCTCCACTTT; CDR3 protein: CASSSGPGIYSPLHF
clone size: .; V gene: TRBV2; J gene: TRBJ1-2; D gene: .; CDR3 DNA: TGTGCCAGCAGTGGCGGCTTAGCAGAAGGCTACACCTTC; CDR3 protein: CASSGGLAEGYTF
clone size: .; V gene: TRBV7-2; J gene: TRBJ1-2; D gene: TRBD1; CDR3 DNA: TGTGCCAGCAGCTTACAGGGCAGGGGGCAAACAAGCTACACCTTC; CDR3 protein: CASSLQGRGQTSYTF
clone size: .; V gene: TRBV18; J gene: TRBJ1-3; D gene: .; CDR3 DNA: TGTGCCAGCTCACCCGCGGACAGAATTGGAAACACCATATATTTT; CDR3 protein: CASSPADRIGNTIYF
clone size: .; V gene: TRBV5-5; J gene: TRBJ1-2; D gene: TRBD1; CDR3 DNA: TGTGCCAGCAGCCTACCCGGGACAGGGGATGGCTACACCTTC; CDR3 protein: CASSLPGTGDGYTF
clone size: .; V gene: TRBV19; J gene: TRBJ1-3; D gene: .; CDR3 DNA: TGTGCCAGTAGCGAACACAGGGTGTCTGGAAACACCATATATTTT; CDR3 protein: CASSEHRVSGNTIYF
clone size: .; V gene: TRBV6-1; J gene: TRBJ2-3; D gene: .; CDR3 DNA: TGTGCCAGCAGTGAAGCGGGGAGCAAGGATACGCAGTATTTT; CDR3 protein: CASSEAGSKDTQYF
clone size: .; V gene: TRBV6-5; J gene: TRBJ1-1; D gene: .; CDR3 DNA: TGTGCCAGCAGTCAAAACAGGAACACTGAAGCTTTCTTT; CDR3 protein: CASSQNRNTEAFF
clone size: .; V gene: TRBV5-1; J gene: TRBJ1-6; D gene: TRBD1; CDR3 DNA: TGCGCCAGCAGACAGGGGTATAATTCACCCCTCCACTTT; CDR3 protein: CASRQGYNSPLHF
clone size: .; V gene: TRBV19; J gene: TRBJ1-3; D gene: TRBD1; CDR3 DNA: TGTGCCAGTAGTCCGCGGACAGGTCTTCAATCTGGAAACACCATATATTTT; CDR3 protein: CASSPRTGLQSGNTIYF
clone size: .; V gene: TRBV7-3; J gene: TRBJ2-2; D gene: .; CDR3 DNA: TGTGCCAGCAGACAGGGTCTGGCCGGGGAGCTGTTTTTT; CDR3 protein: CASRQGLAGELFF
clone size: .; V gene: TRBV5-1; J gene: TRBJ1-1; D gene: TRBD1; CDR3 DNA: TGCGCCAGCAGCTCACAGGGGTTGAACACTGAAGCTTTCTTT; CDR3 protein: CASSSQGLNTEAFF
clone size: .; V gene: TRBV5-1; J gene: TRBJ2-5; D gene: TRBD2; CDR3 DNA: TGCGCCAGCAGCTTGGGGTCTAGCGGGGGACAAGAGACCCAGTACTTC; CDR3 protein: CASSLGSSGGQETQYF
clone size: .; V gene: TRBV5-6; J gene: TRBJ1-4; D gene: .; CDR3 DNA: TGTGCCAGCAGCCCCGGGGTAACTAATGAAAAACTGTTTTTT; CDR3 protein: CASSPGVTNEKLFF
clone size: once; V gene: TRBV20-1; J gene: TRBJ2-5; D gene: .; CDR3 DNA: TGCAGTGCTATCAACCAAGAGACCCAGTACTTC; CDR3 protein: CSAINQETQYF
clone size: once; V gene: TRBV5-1; J gene: TRBJ2-3; D gene: TRBD1; CDR3 DNA: TGCGCCAGCACAGGACAGGGGGCAGATACGCAGTATTTT; CDR3 protein: CASTGQGADTQYF
clone size: once; V gene: TRBV25-1; J gene: TRBJ1-4; D gene: .; CDR3 DNA: TGTGCCAGCAGTGAATATCCCGAGGGAGGGGAAAAACTGTTTTTT; CDR3 protein: CASSEYPEGGEKLFF
clone size: .; V gene: TRBV20-1; J gene: TRBJ1-2; D gene: .; CDR3 DNA: TGCAGTGCACCAGGGAACTATGGCTACACCTTC; CDR3 protein: CSAPGNYGYTF
clone size: .; V gene: TRBV5-1; J gene: TRBJ2-7; D gene: TRBD1; CDR3 DNA: TGCGCCAGCAGAACCGGGACAGGGGTTGACGAGCAGTACTTC; CDR3 protein: CASRTGTGVDEQYF
clone size: .; V gene: TRBV4-1; J gene: TRBJ1-6; D gene: .; CDR3 DNA: TGCGCCAGCAGCCAAGTTGGCACAGCCAATAATTCACCCCTCCACTTT; CDR3 protein: CASSQVGTANNSPLHF